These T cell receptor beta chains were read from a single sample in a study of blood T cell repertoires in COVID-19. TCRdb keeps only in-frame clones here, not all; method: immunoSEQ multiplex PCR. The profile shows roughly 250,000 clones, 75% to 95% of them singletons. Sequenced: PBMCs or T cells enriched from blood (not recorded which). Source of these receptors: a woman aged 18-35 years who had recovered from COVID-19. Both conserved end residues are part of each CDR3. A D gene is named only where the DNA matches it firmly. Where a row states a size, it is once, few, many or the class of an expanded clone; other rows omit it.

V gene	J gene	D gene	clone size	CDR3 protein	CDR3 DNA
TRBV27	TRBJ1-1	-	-	CASSLGPRVTEAFF	TGTGCCAGCAGTTTGGGGCCCCGGGTCACTGAAGCTTTCTTT
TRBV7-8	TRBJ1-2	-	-	CASSLVADYGYTF	TGTGCCAGCAGCTTAGTTGCGGACTATGGCTACACCTTC
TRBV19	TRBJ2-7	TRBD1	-	CASSLYPGQVSYEQYF	TGTGCCAGTAGTCTATACCCGGGACAGGTCTCCTACGAGCAGTACTTC
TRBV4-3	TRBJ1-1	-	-	CASSQDYRRRSLRAFF	TGCGCCAGCAGCCAAGATTACCGACGGCGCTCACTGAGGGCTTTCTTT
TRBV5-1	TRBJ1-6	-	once	CASSLAGYGSPLHF	TGCGCCAGCAGCTTGGCCGGGTACGGTTCACCCCTCCACTTT
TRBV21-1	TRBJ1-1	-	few	CASIDRGHTEAFF	TGTGCCAGTATTGACAGGGGGCACACTGAAGCTTTCTTT
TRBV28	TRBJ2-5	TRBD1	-	CASSPRNSGGIQYF	TGTGCCAGCAGTCCGAGAAATTCAGGGGGCATCCAGTACTTC
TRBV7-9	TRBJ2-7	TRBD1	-	CASSRDRGYEQYF	TGTGCCAGCAGTCGGGACAGGGGTTACGAGCAGTACTTC
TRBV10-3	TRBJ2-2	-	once	CAISVQGHKNTGELFF	TGTGCCATCAGTGTTCAGGGACATAAGAACACCGGGGAGCTGTTTTTT
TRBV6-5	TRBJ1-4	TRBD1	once	CASSRQGDEKLFF	TGTGCCAGCAGTAGACAGGGAGATGAAAAACTGTTTTTT
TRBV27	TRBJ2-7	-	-	CASSLNPGPPLGEQYF	TGTGCCAGCAGTTTAAATCCTGGGCCCCCTCTTGGCGAGCAGTACTTC
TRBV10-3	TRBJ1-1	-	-	CAISEGREGTEAFF	TGTGCCATCAGTGAGGGCAGGGAAGGGACTGAAGCTTTCTTT
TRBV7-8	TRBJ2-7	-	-	CASSTQVPGLRSYEQYF	TGTGCCAGCAGCACACAAGTACCGGGACTCCGGAGCTACGAGCAGTACTTC
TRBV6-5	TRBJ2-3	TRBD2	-	CASSYGSGSPDTQYF	TGTGCCAGCAGTTACGGTAGCGGGAGCCCAGATACGCAGTATTTT
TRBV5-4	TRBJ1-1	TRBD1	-	CASGSNRGQEAFF	TGTGCCAGCGGCTCAAACAGGGGGCAGGAAGCTTTCTTT
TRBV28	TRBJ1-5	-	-	CASSLGQRDQPQHF	TGTGCCAGCAGTTTAGGGCAGAGGGATCAGCCCCAGCATTTT
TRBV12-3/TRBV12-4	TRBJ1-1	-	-	CASSFQTGTEAFF	TGTGCCAGCAGTTTCCAAACGGGAACTGAAGCTTTCTTT
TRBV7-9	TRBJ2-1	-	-	CASSPNYSGVGEQFF	TGTGCCAGCAGCCCGAACTACTCAGGGGTCGGTGAGCAGTTCTTC
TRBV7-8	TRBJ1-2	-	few	CASSWGGGYTF	TGTGCCAGCAGCTGGGGGGGAGGCTACACCTTC
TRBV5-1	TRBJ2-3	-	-	CASSLLGEATQYF	TGCGCCAGCAGCTTACTGGGGGAGGCTACGCAGTATTTT
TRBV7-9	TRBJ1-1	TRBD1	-	CASSTRQGENTEAFF	TGTGCCAGCAGCACTCGACAGGGCGAGAACACTGAAGCTTTCTTT
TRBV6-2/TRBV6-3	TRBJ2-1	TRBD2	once	CASSYLAAGAGVYNEQFF	TGTGCCAGCAGTTATTTGGCAGCGGGGGCTGGGGTCTACAATGAGCAGTTCTTC
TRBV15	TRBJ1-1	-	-	CATSSPGHVNTEAFF	TGTGCCACCAGCAGTCCTGGACACGTAAACACTGAAGCTTTCTTT
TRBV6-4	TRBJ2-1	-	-	CASSEFERTEQFF	TGTGCCAGCAGTGAATTCGAGCGCACTGAGCAGTTCTTC
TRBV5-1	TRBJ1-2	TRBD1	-	CASSEQGADYGYTF	TGCGCCAGCAGCGAACAGGGGGCGGACTATGGCTACACCTTC
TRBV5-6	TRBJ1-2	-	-	CASSLGMRDSYGYTF	TGTGCCAGCAGCTTGGGGATGAGGGACTCCTATGGCTACACCTTC
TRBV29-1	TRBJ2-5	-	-	CSVVNLGRVQTQYF	TGCAGCGTTGTTAATCTCGGCAGGGTACAGACCCAGTACTTC
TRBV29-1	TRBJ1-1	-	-	CSVDGQQNTEAFF	TGCAGCGTTGATGGACAGCAGAACACTGAAGCTTTCTTT
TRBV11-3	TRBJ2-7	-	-	CASSLSLGDYEQYF	TGTGCCAGCAGCTTATCTTTAGGGGACTACGAGCAGTACTTC
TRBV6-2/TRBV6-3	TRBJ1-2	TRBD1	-	CASSYSWTGSFYGYTF	TGTGCCAGCAGTTATTCGTGGACAGGGTCGTTCTATGGCTACACCTTC
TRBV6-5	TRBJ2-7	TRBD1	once	CAPWDRCWEQYF	TGTGCCCCCTGGGACAGATGTTGGGAGCAGTACTTC
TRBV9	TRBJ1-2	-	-	CASSVGLGPYGYTF	TGTGCCAGCAGCGTAGGTCTTGGGCCTTATGGCTACACCTTC
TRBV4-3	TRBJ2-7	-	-	CASSLEGSPYEQYF	TGCGCCAGCAGCTTAGAGGGATCTCCCTACGAGCAGTACTTC
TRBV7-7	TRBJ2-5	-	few	CASSRGRTVNQETQYF	TGTGCTAGCAGCCGCGGACGGACTGTAAACCAAGAGACCCAGTACTTC
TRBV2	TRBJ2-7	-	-	CASRARLEGGGEQYF	TGTGCCAGCAGAGCAAGACTAGAGGGAGGCGGCGAGCAGTACTTC
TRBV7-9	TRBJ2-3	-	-	CASSPRGLSGDTQYF	TGTGCCAGCAGCCCCCGAGGCCTCTCTGGAGATACGCAGTATTTT